One and the same sample provided the 27 T cell receptor beta chains below, sequenced in a study of blood T cell repertoires in COVID-19. Clones were sequenced by immunoSEQ multiplex PCR, and TCRdb holds only the in-frame ones, with some missing. The sample has more than 95,000 clones, roughly 80% seen once; the top ten hold 5% to 7.5%. Sample: peripheral blood. The receptor set was obtained from a man between 65 and 79 years old with acute or convalescent COVID-19.

V and J are TRBV4-2 and TRBJ2-7; 9 bases fit TRBD2. Germline V gives CDR1 LGHNA, CDR2 YNFKEQ. CDR3 size: 16 residues. Trimming at V came to 0 bases and at J to 2 bases, leaving 5 bases not matched to a gene. CDR3 DNA sequence: TGTGCCAGCAGCCAAGATCTACTAGCGGGTACCTACGAGCAGTACTTC. This codes for CASSQDLLAGTYEQYF.

A few counts support this clone. The chain has TRBV6-5 and TRBJ2-7; a possible D gene is TRBD1 (5 bases). This CDR3 has 12 amino acids. Trimming stripped 6 bases from V and 6 bases from J, with 12 bases between. Germline values: CDR1 MNHEY, CDR2 SVGAGI. CDR3 bases: TGTGCCAGCAGATCCCTAACAGGCGAGCAGTACTTC. Translated, it gives CASRSLTGEQYF.

This clone was detected once. The rearrangement joins TRBV6-5 to TRBJ1-5; D may be TRBD1 (5 bases). The germline V and J ends were trimmed by 4 bases and 10 bases, with 17 bases remaining between them. The CDR3 spans 14 residues. Germline CDR1 is MNHEY and CDR2 is SVGAGI. The DNA of the CDR3 is TGTGCCAGCAGTTCGGGACGGGGGGAGTACCCCCAGCATTTT. Protein sequence: CASSSGRGEYPQHF.

The genes are TRBV28 and TRBJ2-7, with 7 bases identical to TRBD1. Germline lookup yields CDR1 MDHEN and CDR2 SYDVKM. The length of the CDR3 is 15 residues. V gave up 3 bases and J gave up 1 base; unmatched junction bases: 6. This chain's CDR3 is CASSLTPGQSYEQYF. CDR3 DNA sequence: TGTGCCAGCAGTTTGACCCCGGGACAGTCCTACGAGCAGTACTTC.

The chain uses TRBV7-9 and TRBJ1-1, with 9 bases fitting TRBD1. The CDR3 has 13 amino acids. CDR1 and CDR2 from the germline V gene are SEHNR and FQNEAQ (reference sequence). J was trimmed by 11 bases and V by 1 base; bases with no gene match: 5. CDR3 DNA: TGTGCCAGCAGCTTAGTAGGGACAGGGCCGGCTTTCTTT. It specifies CASSLVGTGPAFF.

The chain has TRBV7-3 and TRBJ2-5; a possible D gene is TRBD2 (5 bases). The CDR3 runs to 13 residues. Trimming removed 2 bases from V and 4 bases from J, with 8 bases in between. CDR1 is SGHTA and CDR2 is FQGTGA in the germline V gene. As DNA, the CDR3 is TGTGCCAGCAGCTTATCACTAGGAGAGACCCAGTACTTC. Translating it yields CASSLSLGETQYF.

V and J are TRBV19 and TRBJ2-2; 7 nucleotides match TRBD2. V trimming: 4 bases; J trimming: 4 bases; junction bases outside the gene matches: 6. This CDR3 has 15 residues. Germline V CDR1 and CDR2: LNHDA, SQIVND (reference sequence). CDR3 bases: TGTGCCAGTAGTACCGGGGGAGGGCGCACCGGGGAGCTGTTTTTT. As protein: CASSTGGGRTGELFF. Full variable domain (outside the CDR3, taken from reference TRBV19 and TRBJ2-2): DGGITQSPKYLFRKEGQNVTLSCEQNLNHDAMYWYRQDPGQGLRLIYYSQIVNDFQKGDIAEGYSVSREKKESFPLTVTSAQKNPTAFYLCASSTGGGRTGELFFGEGSRLTVL.

This chain connects TRBV6-2 or TRBV6-3 to TRBJ1-4; D uncertain. This CDR3 is 13 amino acids long. CDR1 MNHEY and CDR2 SVGEGT come from the germline V gene. V gave up 5 bases and J gave up 10 bases, with 14 bases separating them. CDR3 sequence: CASSPLGLGKLFF. In DNA form, the CDR3 reads TGTGCCAGCAGTCCCCTTGGCCTAGGAAAACTGTTTTTT.

The J gene is TRBJ2-7, the V gene TRBV27; D possibly corresponds to TRBD1 (6 bases). V gave up 3 bases and J gave up 9 bases, with 24 bases separating them. The CDR3 spans 16 residues. In germline, CDR1 is MNHEY, CDR2 SMNVEV (reference sequence). In DNA, the CDR3 is TGTGCCAGCAGTTTCCTACCCCCCAACAGGGATGGTGGGCAGTACTTC. It codes for CASSFLPPNRDGGQYF.

This chain connects TRBV19 to TRBJ2-1, with TRBD2 matching 7 bases. The CDR3 is 17 amino acids. Trimming took 4 bases from V and 8 from J; bases not matched to a gene: 17. CDR1 is LNHDA and CDR2 is SQIVND in the germline V gene (reference sequence). The CDR3 sequence is CASSRGIAGPIGDEQFF. The DNA for the CDR3 is TGTGCCAGTAGTAGGGGGATAGCGGGCCCAATTGGGGATGAGCAGTTCTTC.

The CDR3 DNA reads TGTGCCAGCAGCTCCCGATTTCGACAGGGGGCGAGCGGGGAGCTGTTTTTT. Protein sequence: CASSSRFRQGASGELFF. This chain uses TRBV11-2 with TRBJ2-2, with TRBD1 matching 10 bases. J gave up 7 bases and V 4 bases, and 12 bases lay outside the gene matches. The CDR3 is 17 residues long. CDR1 and CDR2 (germline): SGHAT, FQNNGV.

The chain has TRBV29-1 and TRBJ1-2, with no clear D. Germline V gene lookup returns CDR1 SQVTM and CDR2 ANQGSEA. The CDR3 is 14 amino acids. Trimming removed 1 base from V and 1 base from J, with 10 bases in between. The CDR3 DNA reads as TGCAGCGTTGAAGGCAGACTAGTTAACTATGGCTACACCTTC. Translating gives CSVEGRLVNYGYTF.

This chain uses TRBV28 with TRBJ2-1, with 12 bases matching TRBD2. Germline CDR1 reads MDHEN; CDR2 reads SYDVKM. Losses at the gene ends were 5 bases for V and 6 bases for J; bases not matched to a gene: 5. CDR3 size: 15 residues. Written as DNA, the CDR3 is TGTGCCAGCAGTCTAGCGGGAGGGCTCGTCAATGAGCAGTTCTTC. This gives the protein CASSLAGGLVNEQFF.

V gene TRBV5-6 combines with J gene TRBJ1-5, with TRBD1 matching 8 bases. The germline V gene encodes CDR1 SGHDT and CDR2 YYEEEE. The ends lost 4 bases at V and 4 bases at J; junction bases unmatched: 10. The CDR3 sequence is 16 residues long. This CDR3 is CASSVARQGKNQPQHF. CDR3 in DNA: TGTGCCAGCAGCGTCGCCAGACAGGGGAAGAATCAGCCCCAGCATTTT.

The genes are TRBV27 and TRBJ2-7; tentative D call: TRBD2 (7 bases). This CDR3 has 16 amino acids. Germline V CDR1 and CDR2: MNHEY, SMNVEV (reference sequence). The V gene lost 5 bases and the J gene lost 4 bases, with 21 bases spanning the gap. In DNA, the CDR3 is TGTGCCAGCAGTATTCGTCTGGGGGGGCGCTTATACGAGCAGTACTTC. Its translation is CASSIRLGGRLYEQYF.

This clone has just a few counts. The chain employs TRBV19 and TRBJ2-3, with D maybe TRBD2 (6 bases). V lost 3 bases and J 2 bases, leaving 9 bases between the germline ends. Germline assignment: CDR1 LNHDA and CDR2 SQIVND (reference sequence). This CDR3 has 14 residues. The CDR3 bases are TGTGCCAGTAGTATCGGGGGAAACACAGATACGCAGTATTTT. It codes for CASSIGGNTDTQYF.

This rearrangement joins TRBV30 to TRBJ2-2, with a tentative D call TRBD1 (5 bases). CDR1 and CDR2 (germline): GTSNPN, SVGIG (reference sequence). The CDR3 is made up of 16 amino acids. Trimming stripped 1 base from V and 6 bases from J, with 18 bases between. The CDR3 DNA reads as TGTGCCTGGAGTGATCCGGCAGGGAAAACTTCCGGGGAGCTGTTTTTT. It codes for CAWSDPAGKTSGELFF.

This clone was seen only a few times. This chain uses TRBV4-1 with TRBJ1-5; D might be TRBD1 (5 bases). CDR1 and CDR2 (germline): MGHRA, YSYEKL. The CDR3 loop spans 17 amino acids. V was cut by 3 bases and J by 0 bases, with 15 bases left in between. Here the CDR3 DNA reads TGCGCCAGCAGCCAGTCGGGGAGGGGTTATAGCAATCAGCCCCAGCATTTT. The encoded protein is CASSQSGRGYSNQPQHF.

The CDR3 nucleotides read TGTGCCAGCAGCTGGTGGACTAGCCAGGAAGAGACCCAGTACTTC. Translating gives CASSWWTSQEETQYF. The V and J genes are TRBV7-8 and TRBJ2-5, with 8 bases matching TRBD2. After removal of 4 bases from V and 3 bases from J, the junction contained 7 bases not matched to a gene. Germline V gene lookup returns CDR1 SGHVS and CDR2 FQNEAQ. The CDR3 contains 15 residues.

The J gene is TRBJ1-5, the V gene TRBV19; D might be TRBD1 (5 bases). CDR1 and CDR2 from the germline V gene are LNHDA and SQIVND (reference sequence). This CDR3 contains 16 residues. V lost 6 bases to trimming and J lost 3 bases, with 18 bases between them. DNA of the CDR3: TGTGCCAGTAGCCCGGGGAGGGGCAAAGCCAATCAGCCCCAGCATTTT. Translation gives CASSPGRGKANQPQHF.

CDR3 in DNA: TGCAGCGTTGAAGTTGGGACTCCCGGCGAGGACATTCAGTACTTC. This gives the protein CSVEVGTPGEDIQYF. The rearrangement uses TRBV29-1 and TRBJ2-4; D may be TRBD2 (6 bases). CDR3 length equals 15 residues. Between the trimmed V and J ends, which lost 1 base and 8 bases, there was a span of 18 bases. In germline, CDR1 is SQVTM, CDR2 ANQGSEA.

The chain joins TRBV7-2 to TRBJ2-1; D is ambiguous. This CDR3 spans 12 amino acids. Trimming left V 2 bases short and J 6 bases short, with 5 bases between. Germline CDR1 reads SGHTA; CDR2 reads FQGNSA. The DNA for the CDR3 is TGTGCCAGCAGCTTACCCGGCAATGAGCAGTTCTTC. This codes for CASSLPGNEQFF. Supplemented by reference TRBV7-2 and TRBJ2-1, the full variable domain reads GAGVSQSPSNKVTEKGKDVELRCDPISGHTALYWYRQSLGQGLEFLIYFQGNSAPDKSGLPSDRFSAERTGGSVSTLTIQRTQQEDSAVYLCASSLPGNEQFFGPGTRLTVL.

A note on this clone: Other DNA sequences in this specimen translate into the identical CDR3. V is TRBV19 and J is TRBJ2-7; 9 nucleotides line up with TRBD1. Unmatched junction bases numbered 3, after V lost 5 bases and J lost 4 bases. The CDR3 totals 13 residues. Germline V lookup: CDR1 LNHDA, CDR2 SQIVND (reference sequence). The CDR3 loop is CASSGTGRYEQYF. The CDR3 coding sequence is TGTGCCAGTAGTGGGACAGGGCGATACGAGCAGTACTTC.

The V gene is TRBV5-5, the J gene TRBJ1-5; D not resolved. V lost 6 bases and J 4 bases, leaving 14 bases between the germline ends. This CDR3 region has 14 residues. CDR1 and CDR2 from the germline V gene are SGHKS and YYEKEE (reference sequence). In DNA, the CDR3 is TGTGCCAGCACGGAAGGTCAGACAAATCAGCCCCAGCATTTT. Translation: CASTEGQTNQPQHF.

The rearrangement uses TRBV24-1 and TRBJ2-1, with TRBD2 matching over 13 bases. The CDR3 sequence is 21 residues long. The trim removed 3 bases at V and 0 bases at J, leaving 13 bases unmatched. Germline V gene data show CDR1 as KGHDR and CDR2 as SFDVKD. The CDR3 DNA follows: TGTGCCACCAGTGATCCAACCGGACTAGCGGGAGAGGAAGGCTCCTACAATGAGCAGTTCTTC. Protein product: CATSDPTGLAGEEGSYNEQFF.

This clone appeared a few times. The J gene is TRBJ2-6, the V gene TRBV2; D is perhaps TRBD1 (5 bases). V was clipped by 2 bases and J by 0 bases, with 11 bases between them. Looked up from germline, CDR1 is SNHLY and CDR2 is FYNNEI. This CDR3 is 17 amino acids long. In DNA form, the CDR3 reads TGTGCCAGCAGTGAAAAGGGGCCGAGCTCTGGGGCCAACGTCCTGACTTTC. Its protein is CASSEKGPSSGANVLTF.

This chain links TRBV28 with TRBJ1-5, with D perhaps TRBD1 (5 bases). CDR1 is MDHEN and CDR2 is SYDVKM in the germline V gene. CDR3 size: 14 residues. The germline V and J ends were trimmed by 5 bases and 2 bases, with 10 bases remaining between them. CDR3 loop: CASSQSRGNQPQHF. CDR3 nucleotide sequence: TGTGCCAGCAGTCAATCCAGGGGCAATCAGCCCCAGCATTTT. Together with reference TRBV28 and TRBJ1-5, the CDR3 gives the full variable domain: DVKVTQSSRYLVKRTGEKVFLECVQDMDHENMFWYRQDPGLGLRLIYFSYDVKMKEKGDIPEGYSVSREKKERFSLILESASTNQTSMYLCASSQSRGNQPQHFGDGTRLSIL.